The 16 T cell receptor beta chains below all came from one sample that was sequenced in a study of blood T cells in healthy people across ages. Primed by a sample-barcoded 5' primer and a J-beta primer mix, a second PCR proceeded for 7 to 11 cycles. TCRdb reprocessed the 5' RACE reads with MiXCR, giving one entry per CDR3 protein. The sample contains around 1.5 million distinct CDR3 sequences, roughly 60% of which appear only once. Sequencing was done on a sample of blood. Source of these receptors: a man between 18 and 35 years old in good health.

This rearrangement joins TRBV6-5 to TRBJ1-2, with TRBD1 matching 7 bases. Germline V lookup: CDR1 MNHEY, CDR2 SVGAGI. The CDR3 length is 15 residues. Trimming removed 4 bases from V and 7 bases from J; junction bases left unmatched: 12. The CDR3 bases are TGTGCCAGCAGTTCTACGACAGGGCCTCTTCCTGGCTACACCTTC. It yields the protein CASSSTTGPLPGYTF.

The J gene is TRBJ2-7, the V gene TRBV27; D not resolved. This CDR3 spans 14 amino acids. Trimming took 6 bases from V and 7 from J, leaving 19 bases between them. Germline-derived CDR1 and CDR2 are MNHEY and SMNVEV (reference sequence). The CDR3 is CASRGGNSLGEQYF. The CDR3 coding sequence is TGTGCCAGCAGAGGTGGAAACAGTTTGGGTGAGCAGTACTTC.

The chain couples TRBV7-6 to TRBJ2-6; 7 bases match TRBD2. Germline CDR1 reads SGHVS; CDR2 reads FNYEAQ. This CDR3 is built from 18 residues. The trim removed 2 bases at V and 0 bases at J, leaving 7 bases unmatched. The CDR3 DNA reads TGTGCCAGCAGCTTATTGGCTAGCGGTGCCTCTGGGGCCAACGTCCTGACTTTC. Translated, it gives CASSLLASGASGANVLTF.

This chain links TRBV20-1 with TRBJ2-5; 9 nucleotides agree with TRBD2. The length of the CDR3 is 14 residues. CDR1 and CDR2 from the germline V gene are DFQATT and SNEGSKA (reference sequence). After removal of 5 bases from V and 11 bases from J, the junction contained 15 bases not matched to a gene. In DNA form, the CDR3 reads TGCAGTGCTCCCCTAGCGGGGATCTACAATGAGCAGTACTTC. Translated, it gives CSAPLAGIYNEQYF.

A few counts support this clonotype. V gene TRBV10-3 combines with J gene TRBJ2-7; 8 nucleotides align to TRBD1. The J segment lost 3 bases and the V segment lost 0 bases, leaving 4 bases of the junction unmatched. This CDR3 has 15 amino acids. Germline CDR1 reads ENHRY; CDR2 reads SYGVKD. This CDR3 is CAISESGDRSYEQYF. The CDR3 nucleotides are TGTGCCATCAGTGAGTCAGGGGACAGGAGCTACGAGCAGTACTTC.

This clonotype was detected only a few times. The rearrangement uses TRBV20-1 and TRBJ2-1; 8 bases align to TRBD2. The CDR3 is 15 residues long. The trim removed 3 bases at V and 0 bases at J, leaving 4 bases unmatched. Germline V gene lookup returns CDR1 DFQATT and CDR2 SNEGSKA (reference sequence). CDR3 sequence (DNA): TGCAGTGCTAGGCCTCTAGCGGGCTCCTACAATGAGCAGTTCTTC. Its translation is CSARPLAGSYNEQFF.

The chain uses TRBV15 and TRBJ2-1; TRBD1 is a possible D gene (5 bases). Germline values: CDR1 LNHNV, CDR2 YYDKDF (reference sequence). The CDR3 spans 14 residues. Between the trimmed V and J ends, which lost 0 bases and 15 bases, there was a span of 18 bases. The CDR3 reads CATSRDRGQQGRFF. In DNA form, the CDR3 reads TGTGCCACCAGCAGAGATAGGGGTCAGCAAGGTCGGTTCTTC.

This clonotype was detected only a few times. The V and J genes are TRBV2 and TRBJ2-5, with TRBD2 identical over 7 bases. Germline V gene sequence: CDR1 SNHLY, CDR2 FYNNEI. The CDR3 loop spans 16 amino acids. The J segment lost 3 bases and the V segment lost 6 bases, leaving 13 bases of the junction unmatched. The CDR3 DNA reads TGTGCCAGCAGCCTCCCTGGCGAGCGGGGTAAAGAGACCCAGTACTTC. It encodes CASSLPGERGKETQYF.

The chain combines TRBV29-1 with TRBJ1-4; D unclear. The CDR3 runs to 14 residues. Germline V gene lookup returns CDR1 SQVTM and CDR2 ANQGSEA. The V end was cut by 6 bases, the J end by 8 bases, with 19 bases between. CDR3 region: CSVATRATGEKLFF. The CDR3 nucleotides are TGCAGCGTCGCGACCCGGGCCACGGGGGAAAAACTGTTTTTT.

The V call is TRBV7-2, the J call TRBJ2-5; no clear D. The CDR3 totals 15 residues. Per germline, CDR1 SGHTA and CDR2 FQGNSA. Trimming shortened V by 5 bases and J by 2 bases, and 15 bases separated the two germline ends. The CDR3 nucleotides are TGTGCCAGCAGCCCTTCCCCGGGCCCTCAAGAGACCCAGTACTTC. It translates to CASSPSPGPQETQYF.

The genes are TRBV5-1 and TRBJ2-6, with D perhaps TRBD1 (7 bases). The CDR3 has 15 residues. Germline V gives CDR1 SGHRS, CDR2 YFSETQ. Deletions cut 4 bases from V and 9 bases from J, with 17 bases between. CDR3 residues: CASSAGTAGVNVLTF. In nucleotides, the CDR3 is TGCGCCAGCAGCGCAGGGACAGCGGGTGTCAACGTCCTGACTTTC.

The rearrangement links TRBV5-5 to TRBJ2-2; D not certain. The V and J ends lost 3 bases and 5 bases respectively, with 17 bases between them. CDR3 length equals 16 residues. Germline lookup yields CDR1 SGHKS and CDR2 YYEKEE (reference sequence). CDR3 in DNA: TGTGCCAGCAGCTATCCAGCCTCCTCATGGACCGGGGAGCTGTTTTTT. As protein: CASSYPASSWTGELFF.

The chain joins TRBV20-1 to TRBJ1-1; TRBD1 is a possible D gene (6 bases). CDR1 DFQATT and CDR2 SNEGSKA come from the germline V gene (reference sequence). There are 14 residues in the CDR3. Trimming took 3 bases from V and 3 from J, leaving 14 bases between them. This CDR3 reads CSASVPDRYTEAFF. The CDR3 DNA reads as TGCAGTGCTAGTGTCCCAGACAGGTACACTGAAGCTTTCTTT.

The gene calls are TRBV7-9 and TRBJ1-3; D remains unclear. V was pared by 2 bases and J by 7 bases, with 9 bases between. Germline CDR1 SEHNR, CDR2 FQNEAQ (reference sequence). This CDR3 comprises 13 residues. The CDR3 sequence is CASSLNRGNTIYF. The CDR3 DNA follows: TGTGCCAGCAGCTTAAATCGCGGGAACACCATATATTTT.

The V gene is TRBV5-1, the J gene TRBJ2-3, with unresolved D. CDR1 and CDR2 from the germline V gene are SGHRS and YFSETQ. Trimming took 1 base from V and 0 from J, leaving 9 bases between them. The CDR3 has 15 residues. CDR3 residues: CASSLTSVSTDTQYF. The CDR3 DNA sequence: TGCGCCAGCAGCTTGACCAGCGTCAGCACAGATACGCAGTATTTT.

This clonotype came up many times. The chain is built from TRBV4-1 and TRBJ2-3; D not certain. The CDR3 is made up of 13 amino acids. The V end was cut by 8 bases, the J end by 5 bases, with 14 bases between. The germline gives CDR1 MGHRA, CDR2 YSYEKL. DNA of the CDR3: TGCGCCAGCCAAGACACCGTCGAAGATACGCAGTATTTT. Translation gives CASQDTVEDTQYF.